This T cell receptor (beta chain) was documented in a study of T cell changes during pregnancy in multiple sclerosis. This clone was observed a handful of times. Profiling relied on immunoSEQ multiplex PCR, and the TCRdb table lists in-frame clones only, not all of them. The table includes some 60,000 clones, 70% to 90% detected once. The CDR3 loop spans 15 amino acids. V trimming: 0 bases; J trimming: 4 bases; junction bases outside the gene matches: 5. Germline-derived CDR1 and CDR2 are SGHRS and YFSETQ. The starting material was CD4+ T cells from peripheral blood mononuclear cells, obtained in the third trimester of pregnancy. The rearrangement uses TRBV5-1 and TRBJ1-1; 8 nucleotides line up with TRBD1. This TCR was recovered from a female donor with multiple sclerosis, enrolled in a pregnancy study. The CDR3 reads CASSLEQGAVTEAFF. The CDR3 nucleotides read TGCGCCAGCAGCTTGGAGCAGGGGGCCGTCACTGAAGCTTTCTTT.